The entry that follows covers one T cell receptor beta chain sequence. The data were produced by immunoSEQ multiplex PCR, yet TCRdb's version contains in-frame clones alone and is incomplete. The table has some 38,000 clones, around 81% seen once. This specimen comes from a study of blood T cell repertoires in COVID-19. The clonotype comes from a man aged 50 to 60 with active COVID-19. The sample consisted of peripheral blood.

Here the CDR3 DNA reads TGTGCCAGCAGCTTAGATCAGGCTGAAGCTTTCTTT. Protein sequence: CASSLDQAEAFF. The V gene is TRBV11-2, the J gene TRBJ1-1; no definite D call. Germline-derived CDR1 and CDR2 are SGHAT and FQNNGV. CDR3 length: 12 residues. V lost 0 bases and J 6 bases, leaving 5 bases between the germline ends.